This T cell receptor beta chain came from a study of Tregs in tolerant kidney transplant recipients. Study-wide results and limits: Tregs expanded with activated donor B cells seemed most donor-specific. Biological reproducibility was not directly addressed in this study. The small number of patients limits these findings pending further validation.

Recipients received nonmyeloablative bone marrow transplants from related graft donors, with transient mixed chimerism. This CDR3 is 14 amino acids long. From germline, CDR1 is MNHEY and CDR2 SVGAGI. V lost 6 bases to trimming and J lost 3 bases; unmatched junction nucleotides: 6. Sequenced by immunoSEQ multiplex PCR; TCRdb stores in-frame clones only, minus some. The repertoire has fewer than 95,000 clones, roughly 93% of them found once; the top ten carry roughly 1.7%. As for this clone: As yet, its antigen is unknown.

The chain has TRBV6-5 and TRBJ2-7, with 9 bases identical to TRBD1. The material sequenced was CD4+ T cells from blood (PBMCs), taken 12 months after the transplant. This clonotype was obtained from a human patient who received a combined kidney and bone marrow transplant. These T cells may partly come from the graft donor. For the CDR3, the DNA is TGTGCCAGCAGCCCCGGGACAGGGTACTACGAGCAGTACTTC. Protein: CASSPGTGYYEQYF.